Many counts were recorded for the clone carrying this T cell receptor beta chain. Its antigen is as yet unknown. The sample comes from a study of T-cell memory formation after mild COVID-19. About the study: The TCR clusters were mostly specific to one donor.

Broader study findings: Chiefly within CM and EM were the contracting CD4+ clones; CD8+ ones were within EMRA.

This CDR3 region has 15 residues. Per the germline V gene, CDR1 is SGHTA and CDR2 is FQGNSA. The junction had 9 bases not matched to a gene; V was cut back by 5 bases and J by 6 bases. Each CDR3 protein is one row after TCRdb ran MiXCR on the 5' RACE reads. The sample consists of approximately 82,000 distinct CDR3 sequences, 13% of them appearing once. Source material: PBMCs or a T cell subset sorted from them (not recorded which). The receptor was derived from a young man who had mild COVID-19 (a few samples of this study predate the infection). Cell type and time point are not known. The chain recombines TRBV7-2 with TRBJ1-1; TRBD1 matches 10 bases. The CDR3 DNA sequence: TGTGCCAGCAGCGGACTGACAGGGGGCAACCCTGAAGCTTTCTTT. It specifies CASSGLTGGNPEAFF.